This T cell receptor (beta chain) emerged from a study of human T cells and chemical hapten exposure. Library construction involved attaching unique molecular identifiers to individual cDNA molecules, which allowed quantitative, reproducible TCR counting. Via MiXCR, TCRdb re-called the RACE reads, giving one row per CDR3 protein. The repertoire consists of about 120,000 distinct CDR3 sequences, with roughly 13% occurring once and the leading ten covering approximately 0.89%. Per germline, CDR1 LGHNA and CDR2 YNFKEQ. Trimming at V came to 4 bases and at J to 3 bases, leaving 8 bases not matched to a gene. The CDR3 covers 15 residues. Time point defined: patch test 1, 2 weeks after DPC sensitization. As for treatment: therapeutic diphenylcyclopropenone sensitization with weekly scalp DPC.

The V gene is TRBV4-2, the J gene TRBJ1-1; 7 positions match TRBD1. The sequence derives from a young man with alopecia areata. Some clones in this sample may be carry-over from other donors' samples. The specimen comprised whole blood, sampled in connection with sensitization to the hapten diphenylcyclopropenone (DPC). The CDR3 protein is CASSLAGTEDTEAFF. The CDR3 DNA reads as TGTGCCAGCAGCCTTGCCGGGACAGAGGACACTGAAGCTTTCTTT.